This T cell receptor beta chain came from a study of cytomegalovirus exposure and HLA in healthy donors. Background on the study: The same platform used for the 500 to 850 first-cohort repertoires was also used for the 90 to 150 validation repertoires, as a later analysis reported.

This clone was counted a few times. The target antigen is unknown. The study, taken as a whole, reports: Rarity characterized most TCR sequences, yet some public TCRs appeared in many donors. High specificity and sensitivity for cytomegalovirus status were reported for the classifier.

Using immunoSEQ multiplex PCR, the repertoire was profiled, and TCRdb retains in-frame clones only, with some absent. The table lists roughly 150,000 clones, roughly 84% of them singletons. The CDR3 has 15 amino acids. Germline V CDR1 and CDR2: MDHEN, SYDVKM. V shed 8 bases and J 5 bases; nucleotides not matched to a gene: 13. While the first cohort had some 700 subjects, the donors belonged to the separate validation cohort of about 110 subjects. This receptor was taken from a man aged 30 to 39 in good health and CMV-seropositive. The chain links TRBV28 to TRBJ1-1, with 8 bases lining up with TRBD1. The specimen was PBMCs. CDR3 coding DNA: TGTGCCAGCGATCAACCCGGACAGGGAGGGACTGAAGCTTTCTTT. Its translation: CASDQPGQGGTEAFF.